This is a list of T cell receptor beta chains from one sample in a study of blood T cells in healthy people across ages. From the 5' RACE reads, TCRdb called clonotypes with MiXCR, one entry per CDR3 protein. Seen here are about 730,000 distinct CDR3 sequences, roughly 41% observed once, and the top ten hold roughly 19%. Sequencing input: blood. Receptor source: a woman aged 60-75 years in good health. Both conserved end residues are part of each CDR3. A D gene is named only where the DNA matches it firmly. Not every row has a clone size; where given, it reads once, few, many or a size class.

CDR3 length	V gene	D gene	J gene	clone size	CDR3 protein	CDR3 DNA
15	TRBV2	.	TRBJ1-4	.	CASSERTATNEKLFF	TGTGCCAGCAGTGAGCGGACAGCAACTAATGAAAAACTGTTTTTT
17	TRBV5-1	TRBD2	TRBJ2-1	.	CASSSGLAGGGDNEQFF	TGCGCCAGCAGCTCGGGACTAGCGGGAGGGGGAGACAATGAGCAGTTCTTC
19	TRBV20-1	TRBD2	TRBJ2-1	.	CSALARGLAGRSSYNEQFF	TGCAGTGCCCTCGCCCGGGGACTAGCGGGACGAAGCTCCTACAATGAGCAGTTCTTC
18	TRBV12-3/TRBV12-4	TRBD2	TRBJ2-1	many	CASSLGHSGRTQYNEQFF	TGTGCCAGCAGTTTGGGTCACAGCGGGAGGACTCAATACAATGAGCAGTTCTTC
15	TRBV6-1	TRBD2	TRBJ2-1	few	CASSLTSGSLDEQFF	TGTGCCAGCAGCCTGACTAGCGGGAGTTTGGATGAGCAGTTCTTC
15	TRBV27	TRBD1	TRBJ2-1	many	CASSYPDRGVNEQFF	TGTGCCAGCAGTTACCCGGACAGGGGTGTAAATGAGCAGTTCTTC
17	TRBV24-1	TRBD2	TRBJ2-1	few	CATSDQNWAGENNEQFF	TGTGCCACCAGTGATCAGAACTGGGCGGGGGAGAACAATGAGCAGTTCTTC
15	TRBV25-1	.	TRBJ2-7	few	CASSDGVGAKVEQYF	TGTGCCAGCAGTGATGGAGTGGGGGCGAAGGTCGAGCAGTACTTC
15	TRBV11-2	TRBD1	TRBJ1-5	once	CASSLQTGPNQPQHF	TGTGCCAGCAGCTTACAGACAGGGCCCAATCAGCCCCAGCATTTT
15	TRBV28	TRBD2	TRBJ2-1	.	CASIGVAGVGNEQFF	TGTGCCAGCATAGGGGTAGCGGGCGTGGGCAATGAGCAGTTCTTC
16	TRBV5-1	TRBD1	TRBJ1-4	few	CASSMDRPATNEKLFF	TGCGCCAGCAGCATGGACAGGCCAGCAACTAATGAAAAACTGTTTTTT
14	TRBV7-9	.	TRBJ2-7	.	CASSFLDGVGEQYF	TGTGCCAGCAGCTTCCTGGACGGGGTAGGCGAGCAGTACTTC
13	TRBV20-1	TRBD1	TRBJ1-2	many	CSASRTGRYGYTF	TGCAGTGCTTCCCGGACAGGACGTTACGGCTACACCTTC
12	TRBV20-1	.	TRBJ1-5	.	CSAPTPNQPQHF	TGCAGTGCTCCGACACCCAATCAGCCCCAGCATTTT
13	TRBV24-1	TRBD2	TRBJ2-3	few	CATTSGDTDKQYF	TGTGCCACAACTAGCGGGGACACAGATAAGCAGTATTTT
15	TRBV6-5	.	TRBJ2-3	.	CASSYSTGLWDTQYF	TGTGCCAGCAGTTACTCGACGGGGCTGTGGGATACGCAGTATTTT
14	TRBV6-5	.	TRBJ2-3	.	CASSTTDYTDTQYF	TGTGCCAGCAGTACGACAGACTACACAGATACGCAGTATTTT
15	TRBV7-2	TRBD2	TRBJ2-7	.	CASSFLAGVEYEQYF	TGTGCCAGCAGCTTTCTAGCGGGAGTTGAGTACGAGCAGTACTTC
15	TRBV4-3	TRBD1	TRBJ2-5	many	CASSSRDSPQETQYF	TGCGCCAGCAGCTCCCGGGACAGCCCCCAAGAGACCCAGTACTTC
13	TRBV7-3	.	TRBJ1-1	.	CASSPDSTEEAFF	TGTGCCAGCAGCCCCGACAGCACCGAAGAAGCTTTCTTT
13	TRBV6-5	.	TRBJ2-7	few	CASSNPSSYEQYF	TGTGCCAGCAGTAACCCTAGCTCCTACGAGCAGTACTTC
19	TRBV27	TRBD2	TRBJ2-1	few	CASSFPRTSGRAGIYEQFF	TGTGCCAGCAGTTTTCCTAGGACTAGCGGGAGGGCCGGAATCTATGAGCAGTTCTTC
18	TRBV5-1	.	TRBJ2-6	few	CASSLDGTPVSGANVLTF	TGCGCCAGCAGCTTGGACGGGACACCAGTCTCTGGGGCCAACGTCCTGACTTTC
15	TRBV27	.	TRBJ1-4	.	CASSLSGRRDEKLFF	TGTGCCAGCAGTTTATCAGGGAGAAGGGACGAAAAACTGTTTTTT
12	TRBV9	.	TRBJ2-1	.	CASSANGLEQFF	TGTGCCAGCAGCGCTAACGGGTTGGAGCAGTTCTTC
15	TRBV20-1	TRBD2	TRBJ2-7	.	CSARAPYSGRDEQYF	TGCAGTGCTAGGGCACCCTATAGCGGGCGCGACGAGCAGTACTTC
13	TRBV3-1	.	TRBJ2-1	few	CASSHYNSHRQFF	TGTGCCAGCAGCCACTACAACTCCCACCGGCAGTTCTTC
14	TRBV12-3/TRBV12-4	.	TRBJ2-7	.	CASSFSGTTYEQYF	TGTGCCAGCAGTTTCTCCGGGACCACCTACGAGCAGTACTTC
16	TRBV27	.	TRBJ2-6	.	CASRGGQYSGANVLTF	TGTGCCAGCAGGGGTGGGCAATACTCTGGGGCCAACGTCCTGACTTTC
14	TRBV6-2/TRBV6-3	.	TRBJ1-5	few	CASSRQTDVQPQHF	TGTGCCAGCAGCCGACAAACGGATGTTCAGCCCCAGCATTTT
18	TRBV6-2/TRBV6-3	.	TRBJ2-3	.	CASSYSTIVGGIADTQYF	TGTGCCAGCAGTTACTCGACGATTGTAGGAGGGATCGCAGATACGCAGTATTTT
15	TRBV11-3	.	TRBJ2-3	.	CASRRAGSETDTQYF	TGTGCCAGCAGACGAGCTGGCAGTGAGACAGATACGCAGTATTTT
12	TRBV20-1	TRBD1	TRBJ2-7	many	CSARDRGYEQYF	TGCAGTGCTCGGGACAGGGGGTACGAGCAGTACTTC
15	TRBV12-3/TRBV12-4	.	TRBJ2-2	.	CASSVRDPGTGELFF	TGTGCCAGCAGTGTCCGGGACCCGGGGACCGGGGAGCTGTTTTTT
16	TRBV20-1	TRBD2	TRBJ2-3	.	CSARGDSGSPTDTQYF	TGCAGTGCTAGAGGGGATAGCGGGAGCCCCACAGATACGCAGTATTTT
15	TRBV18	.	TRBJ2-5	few	CASSPGEGGGETQYF	TGTGCCAGCTCCCCCGGTGAAGGTGGCGGAGAGACCCAGTACTTC
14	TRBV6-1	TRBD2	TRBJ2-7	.	CATWGGFVTYEQYF	TGTGCCACTTGGGGGGGGTTCGTAACCTACGAGCAGTACTTC
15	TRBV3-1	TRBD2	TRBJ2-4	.	CASRQGSGGENIQYF	TGTGCCAGCAGACAAGGTTCGGGGGGAGAAAACATTCAGTACTTC
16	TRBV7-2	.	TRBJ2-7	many	CASSLGLRGPSYEQYF	TGTGCCAGCAGCTTAGGACTACGCGGCCCCTCGTACGAGCAGTACTTC
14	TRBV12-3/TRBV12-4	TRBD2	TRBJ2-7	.	CASRKPGGGYEQYF	TGTGCCAGCAGAAAACCGGGAGGGGGATACGAGCAGTACTTC
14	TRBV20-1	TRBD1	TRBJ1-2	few	CSAPQVEGARSYTF	TGCAGTGCTCCCCAAGTCGAGGGGGCGAGAAGCTACACCTTC
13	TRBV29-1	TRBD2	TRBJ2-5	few	CSVEGLAGESLYF	TGCAGCGTTGAAGGACTAGCGGGAGAATCTCTGTACTTC
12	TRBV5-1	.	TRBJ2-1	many	CASSLANNEQFF	TGCGCCAGCAGCTTGGCAAACAATGAGCAGTTCTTC
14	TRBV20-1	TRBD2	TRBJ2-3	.	CSAPFGGSTDTQYF	TGCAGTGCGCCGTTCGGCGGGAGTACCGATACGCAGTATTTT
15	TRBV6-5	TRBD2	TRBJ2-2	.	CASSFETSDTGELFF	TGTGCCAGCAGTTTCGAGACTAGCGATACCGGGGAGCTGTTTTTT
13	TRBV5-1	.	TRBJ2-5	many	CASSVEGRMEQYF	TGCGCCAGCAGCGTGGAGGGCAGAATGGAGCAGTACTTC
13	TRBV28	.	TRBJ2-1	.	CASSLSLYNEQFF	TGTGCCAGCAGTTTATCCCTCTACAATGAGCAGTTCTTC
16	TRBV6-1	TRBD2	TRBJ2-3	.	CASSEIAGGSTDTQYF	TGTGCCAGCAGTGAAATCGCGGGGGGGAGCACAGATACGCAGTATTTT
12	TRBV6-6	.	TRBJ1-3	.	CASRGSGNTIYF	TGTGCCAGCAGGGGGTCTGGAAACACCATATATTTT
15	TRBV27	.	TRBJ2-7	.	CASSPGLSSPYEQYF	TGTGCCAGCAGTCCTGGTCTCTCTTCGCCCTACGAGCAGTACTTC
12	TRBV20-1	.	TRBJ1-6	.	CSARDHGGVIHF	TGCAGTGCTAGAGATCACGGGGGAGTAATCCACTTT
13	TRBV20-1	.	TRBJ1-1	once	CSARARGPTEAFF	TGCAGTGCTAGAGCGAGGGGACCAACTGAAGCTTTCTTT
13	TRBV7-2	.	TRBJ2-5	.	CASSPITTGTQYF	TGTGCCAGCAGCCCGATAACAACGGGGACCCAGTACTTC
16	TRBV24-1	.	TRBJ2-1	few	CATSDTGTHSYNEQFF	TGTGCCACCAGTGACACCGGGACTCATTCCTACAATGAGCAGTTCTTC